The clone carrying this T cell receptor (beta chain) was observed a handful of times. The target antigen is unknown. The data were taken from a study of T-cell memory formation after mild COVID-19. TCRdb used MiXCR to reprocess the 5' RACE reads, holding one entry per CDR3 protein. This table has just under 350,000 distinct CDR3 sequences, approximately 12% appearing once. Findings of the study overall: Contracting CD4+ clones lay largely in CM and EM, with CD8+ ones residing in EMRA.

Trimming took off 3 bases at V and 6 bases at J, with 13 bases between the two ends. The CDR3 length is 14 residues. The germline V gene has CDR1 SGHVS and CDR2 FQNEAQ. Sequencing was done on a sample of PBMCs or a T cell subset sorted from them (not recorded which). The TCR sequence derives from a man aged 18 to 30 who had mild COVID-19 (a few samples of this study predate the infection). Cell type and time point are not known. The V gene is TRBV7-8, the J gene TRBJ2-3, with D perhaps TRBD1 or TRBD2 (5 bases each). The CDR3 spells CASSFEGRADTQYF. The CDR3 DNA follows: TGTGCCAGCAGCTTTGAGGGGCGAGCTGATACGCAGTATTTT. The full variable domain, rest sourced from reference TRBV7-8 and TRBJ2-3, is GAGVSQSPRYKVAKRGQDVALRCDPISGHVSLFWYQQALGQGPEFLTYFQNEAQLDKSGLPSDRFFAERPEGSVSTLKIQRTQQEDSAVYLCASSFEGRADTQYFGPGTRLTVL.